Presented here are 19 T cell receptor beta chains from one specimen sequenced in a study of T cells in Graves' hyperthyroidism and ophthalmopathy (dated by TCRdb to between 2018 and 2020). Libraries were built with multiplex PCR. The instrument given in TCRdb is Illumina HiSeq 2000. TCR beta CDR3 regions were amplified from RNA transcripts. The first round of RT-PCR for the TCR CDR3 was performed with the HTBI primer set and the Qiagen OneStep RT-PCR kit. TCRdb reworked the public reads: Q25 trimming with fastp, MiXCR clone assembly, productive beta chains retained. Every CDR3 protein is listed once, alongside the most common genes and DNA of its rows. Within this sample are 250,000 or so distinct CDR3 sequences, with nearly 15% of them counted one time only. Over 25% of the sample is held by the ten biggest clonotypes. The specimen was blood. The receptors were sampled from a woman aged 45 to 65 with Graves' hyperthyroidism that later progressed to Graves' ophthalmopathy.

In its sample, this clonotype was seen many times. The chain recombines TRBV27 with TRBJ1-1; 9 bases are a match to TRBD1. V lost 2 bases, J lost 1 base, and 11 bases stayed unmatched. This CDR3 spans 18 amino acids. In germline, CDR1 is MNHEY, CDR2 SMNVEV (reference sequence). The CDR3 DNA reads TGTGCCAGCAGTTTAAGGGGGTGGGACAGGGCTCGGAACACTGAAGCTTTCTTT. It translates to CASSLRGWDRARNTEAFF.

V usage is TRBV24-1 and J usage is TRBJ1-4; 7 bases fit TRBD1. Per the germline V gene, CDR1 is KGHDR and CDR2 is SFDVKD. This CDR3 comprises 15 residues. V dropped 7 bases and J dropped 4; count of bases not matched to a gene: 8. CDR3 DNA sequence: TGTGCCACCAGCGACAGACAGGGAGGTAATGAAAAACTGTTTTTT. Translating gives CATSDRQGGNEKLFF.

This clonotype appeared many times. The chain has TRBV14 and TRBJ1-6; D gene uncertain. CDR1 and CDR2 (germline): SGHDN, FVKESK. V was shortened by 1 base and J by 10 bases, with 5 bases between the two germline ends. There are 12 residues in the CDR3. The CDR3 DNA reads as TGTGCCAGCAGCCAAGGGCGGTCACCCCTCCACTTT. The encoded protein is CASSQGRSPLHF.

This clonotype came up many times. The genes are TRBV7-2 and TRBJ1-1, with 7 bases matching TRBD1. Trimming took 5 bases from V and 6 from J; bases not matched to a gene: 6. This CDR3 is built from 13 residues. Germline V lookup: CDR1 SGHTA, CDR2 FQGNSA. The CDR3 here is CASSMNRGAEAFF. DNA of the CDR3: TGTGCCAGCAGCATGAACAGGGGCGCTGAAGCTTTCTTT. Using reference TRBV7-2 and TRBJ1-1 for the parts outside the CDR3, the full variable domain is GAGVSQSPSNKVTEKGKDVELRCDPISGHTALYWYRQSLGQGLEFLIYFQGNSAPDKSGLPSDRFSAERTGGSVSTLTIQRTQQEDSAVYLCASSMNRGAEAFFGQGTRLTVV.

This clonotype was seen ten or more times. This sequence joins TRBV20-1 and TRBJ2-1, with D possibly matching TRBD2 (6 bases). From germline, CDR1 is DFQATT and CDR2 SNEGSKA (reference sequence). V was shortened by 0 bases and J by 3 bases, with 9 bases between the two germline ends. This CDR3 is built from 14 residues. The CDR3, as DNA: TGCAGTGCTAGAGATGCGGGACTCTACAATGAGCAGTTCTTC. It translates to CSARDAGLYNEQFF.

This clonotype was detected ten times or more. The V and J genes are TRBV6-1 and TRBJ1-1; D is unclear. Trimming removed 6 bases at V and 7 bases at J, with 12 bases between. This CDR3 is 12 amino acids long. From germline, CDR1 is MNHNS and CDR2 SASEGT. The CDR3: CASRLGAGEAFF. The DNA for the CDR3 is TGTGCCAGCAGATTGGGAGCCGGTGAAGCTTTCTTT.

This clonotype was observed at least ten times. The CDR3 region is CASSFAPSGRYEQYF. CDR3 DNA sequence: TGTGCCAGCAGCTTTGCCCCTAGCGGGAGGTACGAGCAGTACTTC. V gene TRBV7-9 combines with J gene TRBJ2-7, with 11 bases identical to TRBD2. CDR1 and CDR2 from the germline V gene are SEHNR and FQNEAQ (reference sequence). This CDR3 spans 15 amino acids. The trim removed 3 bases at V and 4 bases at J, leaving 5 bases unmatched. Together with reference TRBV7-9 and TRBJ2-7, the CDR3 gives the full variable domain: DTGVSQNPRHKITKRGQNVTFRCDPISEHNRLYWYRQTLGQGPEFLTYFQNEAQLEKSRLLSDRFSAERPKGSFSTLEIQRTEQGDSAMYLCASSFAPSGRYEQYFGPGTRLTVT.

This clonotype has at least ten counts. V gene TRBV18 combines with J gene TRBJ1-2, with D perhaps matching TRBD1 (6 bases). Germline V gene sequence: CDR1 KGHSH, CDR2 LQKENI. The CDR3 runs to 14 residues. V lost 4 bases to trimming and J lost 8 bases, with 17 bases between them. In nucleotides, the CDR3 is TGTGCCAGCTCACTACTTCACAGGGACGCAGGCTACACCTTC. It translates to CASSLLHRDAGYTF.

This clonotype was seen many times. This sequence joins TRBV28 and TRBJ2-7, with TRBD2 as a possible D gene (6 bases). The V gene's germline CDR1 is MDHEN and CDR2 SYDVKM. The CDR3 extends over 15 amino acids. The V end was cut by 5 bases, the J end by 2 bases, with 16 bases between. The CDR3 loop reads CASSVLLARTYEQYF. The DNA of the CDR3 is TGTGCCAGCAGTGTCCTACTAGCTCGGACCTACGAGCAGTACTTC.

The CDR3 region has the DNA TGTGCTAGTGTTCGGACTCCCCTGGGCTTCGAGCAGTACTTC. Residues: CASVRTPLGFEQYF. The chain combines TRBV12-5 with TRBJ2-7; D is perhaps TRBD2 (5 bases). The germline V gene encodes CDR1 LGHNT and CDR2 FRNRAP. This CDR3 contains 14 residues. V lost 7 bases and J 6 bases, leaving 19 bases between the germline ends.

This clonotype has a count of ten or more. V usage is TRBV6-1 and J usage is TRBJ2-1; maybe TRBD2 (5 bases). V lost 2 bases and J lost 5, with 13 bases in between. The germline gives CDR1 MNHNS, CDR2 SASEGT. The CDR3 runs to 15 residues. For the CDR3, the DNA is TGTGCCAGCAGTGAACTAAGAGGGTGGCACAATGAGCAGTTCTTC. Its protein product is CASSELRGWHNEQFF.

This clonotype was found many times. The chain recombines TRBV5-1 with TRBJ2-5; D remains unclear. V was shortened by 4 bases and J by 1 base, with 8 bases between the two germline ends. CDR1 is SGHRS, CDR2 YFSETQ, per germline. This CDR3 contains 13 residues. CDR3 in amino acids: CASSQGIQETQYF. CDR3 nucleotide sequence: TGCGCCAGCAGCCAAGGGATCCAAGAGACCCAGTACTTC.

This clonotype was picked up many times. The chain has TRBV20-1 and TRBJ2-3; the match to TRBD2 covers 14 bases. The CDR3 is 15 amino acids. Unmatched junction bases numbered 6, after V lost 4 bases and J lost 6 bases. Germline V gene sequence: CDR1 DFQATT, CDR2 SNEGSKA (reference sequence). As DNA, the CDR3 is TGCAGTGCTATCCGACTAGCGGGAGGGTTGGATACGCAGTATTTT. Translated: CSAIRLAGGLDTQYF.

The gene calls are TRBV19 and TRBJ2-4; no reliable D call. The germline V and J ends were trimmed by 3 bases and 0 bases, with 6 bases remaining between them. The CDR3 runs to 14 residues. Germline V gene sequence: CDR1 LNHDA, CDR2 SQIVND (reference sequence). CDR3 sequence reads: CASSMVLAKNIQYF. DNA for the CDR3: TGTGCCAGTAGTATGGTTCTAGCCAAAAACATTCAGTACTTC.

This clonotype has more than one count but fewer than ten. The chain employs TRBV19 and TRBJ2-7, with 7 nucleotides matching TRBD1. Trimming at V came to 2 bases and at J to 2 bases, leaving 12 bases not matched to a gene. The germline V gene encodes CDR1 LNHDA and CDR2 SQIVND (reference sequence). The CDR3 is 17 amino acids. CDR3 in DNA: TGTGCCAGTAGTATACCTCCTCAGGGACAGCGTCCCTACGAGCAGTACTTC. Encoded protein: CASSIPPQGQRPYEQYF.

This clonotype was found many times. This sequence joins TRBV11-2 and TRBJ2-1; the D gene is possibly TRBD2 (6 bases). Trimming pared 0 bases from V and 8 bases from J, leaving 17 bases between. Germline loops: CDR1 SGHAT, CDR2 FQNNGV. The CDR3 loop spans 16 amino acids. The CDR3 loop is CASSLERGGILDEQFF. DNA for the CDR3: TGTGCCAGCAGCTTAGAACGGGGCGGGATACTAGATGAGCAGTTCTTC.

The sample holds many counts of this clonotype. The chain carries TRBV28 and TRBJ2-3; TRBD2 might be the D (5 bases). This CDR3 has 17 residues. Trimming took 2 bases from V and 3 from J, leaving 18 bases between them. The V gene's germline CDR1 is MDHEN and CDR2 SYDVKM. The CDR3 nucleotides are TGTGCCAGCAGTTTACCGAGCGCCACTAGGGAGACAGATACGCAGTATTTT. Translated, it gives CASSLPSATRETDTQYF.

Here the CDR3 reads CASSSRLLAGASYNEQFF. For the CDR3, the DNA is TGTGCCAGCAGCTCCCGGTTGTTAGCGGGAGCCTCCTACAATGAGCAGTTCTTC. The chain combines TRBV11-2 with TRBJ2-1; 9 bases line up with TRBD2. The V and J ends lost 4 bases and 0 bases, in that order; junction bases with no gene match: 10. The CDR3 consists of 18 residues. Germline V gene data show CDR1 as SGHAT and CDR2 as FQNNGV.

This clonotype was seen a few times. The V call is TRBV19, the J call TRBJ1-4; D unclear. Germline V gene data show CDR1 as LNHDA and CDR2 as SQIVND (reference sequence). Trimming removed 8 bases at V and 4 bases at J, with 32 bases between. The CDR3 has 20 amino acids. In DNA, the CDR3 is TGTGCCAGTCTGGAGGATGGAGGGCTCTACCCGCCGGATGGTAATGAAAAACTGTTTTTT. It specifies CASLEDGGLYPPDGNEKLFF.